This T cell receptor (beta chain) was recovered during a study of PD-1 blockade in classical Hodgkin lymphoma. Study-wide points: In newly diagnosed patients, baseline TCR diversity was reportedly below that of healthy donors. Anyone who began nivolumab under 1 year after ASCT was excluded. With respect to the repertoire differences, their causes, possibly disease activity or prior therapy, remain undefined. Whereas CD4+ TCR diversity had risen significantly by C4D1, CD8+ TCR diversity had not.

About this clone itself: Its target is unknown.

Time point denoted: cycle 4 day 1 (C4D1), after 6 weeks of nivolumab. Each patient relapsed following autologous stem cell transplantation, and prior brentuximab vedotin exposure differed. Using immunoSEQ multiplex PCR, the repertoire was profiled, and TCRdb retains in-frame clones only, with some absent. The repertoire holds some 21,000 clones, with under 85% as singletons. This specimen consisted of peripheral blood mononuclear cells (PBMCs), obtained before the fourth cycle of nivolumab. This TCR was recovered from a human donor with classical Hodgkin lymphoma.

The CDR3 reads CASRPTPGENYEQYF. Written as DNA, the CDR3 is TGTGCCAGCAGACCCACTCCCGGGGAGAACTACGAGCAGTACTTC. V and J are TRBV6-6 and TRBJ2-7; maybe TRBD2 (5 bases). This CDR3 is 15 amino acids long. Germline CDR1 MNHNY, CDR2 SVGAGI (reference sequence). Trimming removed 6 bases from V and 3 bases from J, with 18 bases in between.